This T cell receptor beta chain was recorded in a study of T-cell memory formation after mild COVID-19. Study conclusions and caveats: Still unconfirmed is whether the second-wave clones peaking on day 37 recognized SARS-CoV-2. Clones that shrank (day 15 to 85) were balanced CD4/CD8, whereas later expanders leaned CD4+.

This CDR3 region has 16 residues. The V and J ends lost 3 bases and 2 bases, in that order; junction bases with no gene match: 8. Germline assignment: CDR1 SGHRS and CDR2 YFSETQ. TCRdb re-derived calls from the 5' RACE reads in MiXCR, one entry per CDR3 protein. Of about 360,000 distinct CDR3 sequences in the sample, about an eighth were seen once. Worth noting for this clonotype: No antigen is known for it.

The sample comprised PBMCs or a T cell subset sorted from them (not recorded which). The sequence was obtained from a man between 18 and 29 years old who had mild COVID-19 (a few samples of this study predate the infection). Cell type and time point are not known. This rearrangement joins TRBV5-1 to TRBJ1-3; 7 nucleotides align to TRBD1. In nucleotides, the CDR3 is TGCGCCAGCAGCTGGTCAGGGGGTCCTACTGGAAACACCATATATTTT. Protein: CASSWSGGPTGNTIYF.